Below are 30 T cell receptor beta chains sequenced from a single sample in a study of cytomegalovirus exposure and HLA in healthy donors. Use of 60 Vbeta and 13 Jbeta primers characterized the PCR. Sequencing was performed with immunoSEQ multiplex PCR; in TCRdb, only in-frame clones are kept and a portion is missing. Of over 150,000 clones detected, roughly 74% appear once; the ten largest clones hold 4.9%. The sample was PBMCs. The receptors stem from a male donor in good health and CMV-seronegative.

The chain links TRBV6-5 to TRBJ2-1; D might be TRBD1 (6 bases). Germline V gene data show CDR1 as MNHEY and CDR2 as SVGAGI. The CDR3 contains 15 residues. Trimming cost V 6 bases and J 4 bases, with 16 bases left between them. CDR3 coding DNA: TGTGCCAGCAGATACCTTTCAGGGGTATACAATGAGCAGTTCTTC. Amino acid sequence: CASRYLSGVYNEQFF.

The chain uses TRBV6-5 and TRBJ1-4; D gene unclear. Trimming took off 2 bases at V and 3 bases at J, with 7 bases between the two ends. The V gene's germline CDR1 is MNHEY and CDR2 SVGAGI. The CDR3 runs to 14 residues. DNA for the CDR3: TGTGCCAGCAGTTACACGGGTGCTAATGAAAAACTGTTTTTT. Amino acid sequence: CASSYTGANEKLFF.

This sequence joins TRBV19 and TRBJ2-7; 8 bases fit TRBD2. CDR1 and CDR2 from the germline V gene are LNHDA and SQIVND (reference sequence). J lost 6 bases, V lost 3 bases, and 16 bases had no gene match. The CDR3 has 17 residues. The CDR3 DNA reads TGTGCCAGTAGTATGGTGGGCGGGAGGCCAAGTGGTGGCGAGCAGTACTTC. Protein product: CASSMVGGRPSGGEQYF.

The J gene is TRBJ2-7, the V gene TRBV27; maybe TRBD2 (6 bases). The CDR3 contains 12 residues. Trimming took 5 bases from V and 12 from J, leaving 17 bases between them. CDR1 and CDR2 from the germline V gene are MNHEY and SMNVEV (reference sequence). CDR3 residues: CASSVLPGRRYF. CDR3 in DNA: TGTGCCAGCAGTGTACTTCCGGGGAGGAGGTACTTC.

In its sample, this clone was seen once. CDR3: CASTTGGRVVNSGNTIYF. In nucleotides, the CDR3 is TGTGCCAGCACCACAGGGGGGCGCGTGGTAAACTCTGGAAACACCATATATTTT. This chain joins TRBV11-2 and TRBJ1-3; 8 positions match TRBD1. CDR3 size: 18 residues. V was clipped by 7 bases and J by 0 bases; unmatched bases: 14. Looked up from germline, CDR1 is SGHAT and CDR2 is FQNNGV.

The rearrangement links TRBV19 to TRBJ2-7; D may be TRBD2 (6 bases). The CDR3 length is 14 residues. The V gene lost 10 bases and the J gene lost 0 bases, with 16 bases spanning the gap. Germline V gene lookup returns CDR1 LNHDA and CDR2 SQIVND (reference sequence). The CDR3 DNA reads as TGTGCCACCGCAAGGAGGGGAGACTCCTACGAGCAGTACTTC. Its protein product is CATARRGDSYEQYF.

The genes are TRBV19 and TRBJ2-7; D is possibly TRBD2 (6 bases). The ends were cut back, 4 bases at V and 3 bases at J, with 13 bases in the middle. Germline CDR1 is LNHDA and CDR2 is SQIVND (reference sequence). The CDR3 consists of 14 residues. CDR3 amino acids: CASSRDRENYEQYF. The CDR3 bases are TGTGCCAGTAGTAGAGACCGGGAGAACTACGAGCAGTACTTC.

V usage is TRBV18 and J usage is TRBJ2-1; 7 bases fit TRBD2. The V gene end was trimmed by 1 base and the J gene end by 9 bases; junction bases not matched to a gene: 9. CDR3 length: 15 amino acids. Germline V gene data show CDR1 as KGHSH and CDR2 as LQKENI. In nucleotides, the CDR3 is TGTGCCAGCTCACCACAGGGAGGGAGGGTGGCTGAGCAGTTCTTC. Translation: CASSPQGGRVAEQFF.

The chain is built from TRBV14 and TRBJ1-1; D is possibly TRBD1 (5 bases). CDR1 and CDR2 from the germline V gene are SGHDN and FVKESK. CDR3 length equals 13 residues. V lost 3 bases and J lost 5, with 10 bases in between. The CDR3 sequence: CASSQDTQTEAFF. DNA for the CDR3: TGTGCCAGCAGCCAGGACACTCAGACTGAAGCTTTCTTT.

CDR3: CASISGTSRNEQFF. The CDR3 DNA reads TGTGCCAGCATTTCCGGGACTAGTAGGAATGAGCAGTTCTTC. V gene TRBV2 combines with J gene TRBJ2-1; 8 nucleotides line up with TRBD2. V lost 7 bases and J lost 7; bases outside the gene matches: 9. Germline-derived CDR1 and CDR2 are SNHLY and FYNNEI. This CDR3 contains 14 residues.

The chain recombines TRBV4-1 with TRBJ1-1; no definite D call. This CDR3 is 13 amino acids long. V was shortened by 0 bases and J by 2 bases, with 4 bases between the two germline ends. Per the germline V gene, CDR1 is MGHRA and CDR2 is YSYEKL. CDR3 bases: TGCGCCAGCAGCCAAGATTCTAACACTGAAGCTTTCTTT. Amino acid sequence: CASSQDSNTEAFF.

The chain is built from TRBV6-1 and TRBJ2-3, with D tentatively TRBD1 (6 bases). The CDR3 totals 13 residues. Trimming pared 6 bases from V and 5 bases from J, leaving 12 bases between. Germline V gene data show CDR1 as MNHNS and CDR2 as SASEGT. Here the CDR3 reads CASRQQGGDTQYF. CDR3 DNA: TGTGCCAGCAGACAACAGGGTGGAGATACGCAGTATTTT.

With regard to this clone: Additional DNA sequences in this sample encode the identical CDR3. The DNA of the CDR3 is TGTGCCAGCAGCTTGGGCTTAGGGAACACTGAAGCTTTCTTT. Translated, it gives CASSLGLGNTEAFF. The V and J genes are TRBV7-6 and TRBJ1-1; D gene uncertain. Trimming shortened V by 3 bases and J by 1 base, and 9 bases separated the two germline ends. CDR1 is SGHVS and CDR2 is FNYEAQ in the germline V gene. This CDR3 region has 14 residues. Full variable domain (rest looked up from reference TRBV7-6 and TRBJ1-1): GAGVSQSPRYKVTKRGQDVALRCDPISGHVSLYWYRQALGQGPEFLTYFNYEAQQDKSGLPNDRFSAERPEGSISTLTIQRTEQRDSAMYRCASSLGLGNTEAFFGQGTRLTVV.

This CDR3 reads CASSFPRQGGEKLFF. DNA for the CDR3: TGTGCCAGCAGTTTCCCCCGGCAGGGTGGTGAAAAACTGTTTTTT. The chain couples TRBV28 to TRBJ1-4; TRBD1 might be the D (5 bases). The CDR3 is 15 residues long. Germline V gene sequence: CDR1 MDHEN, CDR2 SYDVKM. V lost 3 bases, J lost 7 bases, and 15 bases lay in between.

The chain couples TRBV6-6 to TRBJ1-5, with TRBD1 as a possible D gene (5 bases). With 3 bases removed from V and 0 bases from J, the gap between germline ends came to 9 bases. Germline V CDR1 and CDR2: MNHNY, SVGAGI (reference sequence). The CDR3 length is 15 residues. CDR3 sequence: CASSYPGRSNQPQHF. The CDR3 bases are TGTGCCAGCAGTTATCCAGGGCGTAGCAATCAGCCCCAGCATTTT.

The CDR3 DNA reads as TGTGCCAGCAGTCCGAAAAGGGGAACACTAGAAAAACTGTTTTTT. This encodes CASSPKRGTLEKLFF. The chain employs TRBV25-1 and TRBJ1-4; a weak D match, TRBD1 (5 bases). Trimming pared 5 bases from V and 8 bases from J, leaving 18 bases between. CDR3 size: 15 residues. Germline V CDR1 and CDR2: MGHDK, SYGVNS.

This sequence joins TRBV5-1 and TRBJ2-2; D gene uncertain. CDR1 and CDR2 from the germline V gene are SGHRS and YFSETQ. The ends were cut back, 0 bases at V and 1 base at J, with 4 bases in the middle. This CDR3 has 14 amino acids. In DNA, the CDR3 is TGCGCCAGCAGCTTGGGTCGGAACACCGGGGAGCTGTTTTTT. The encoded protein is CASSLGRNTGELFF.

This chain links TRBV7-9 with TRBJ1-6; D is possibly TRBD1 (6 bases). The CDR3 contains 14 residues. V lost 5 bases and J 6 bases, leaving 11 bases between the germline ends. CDR1 and CDR2 from the germline V gene are SEHNR and FQNEAQ (reference sequence). The CDR3, as DNA: TGTGCCAGCAGCGATCAGGGGTTTAATTCACCCCTCCACTTT. Translated: CASSDQGFNSPLHF. The full variable domain, with the rest looked up from reference TRBV7-9 and TRBJ1-6, is DTGVSQNPRHKITKRGQNVTFRCDPISEHNRLYWYRQTLGQGPEFLTYFQNEAQLEKSRLLSDRFSAERPKGSFSTLEIQRTEQGDSAMYLCASSDQGFNSPLHFGNGTRLTVT.

This clone appeared a few times. The chain combines TRBV5-1 with TRBJ2-7; TRBD2 agrees at 10 bases. The germline CDR1 and CDR2 sequences are SGHRS and YFSETQ. CDR3 length equals 15 residues. The V segment lost 0 bases and the J segment 6 bases; nucleotides outside the gene matches: 6. This chain's CDR3 is CASSLVSGRAPEQYF. CDR3 DNA sequence: TGCGCCAGCAGCTTGGTAAGCGGGAGGGCCCCCGAGCAGTACTTC.

The V gene is TRBV29-1, the J gene TRBJ1-5; maybe TRBD1 (5 bases). There are 12 residues in the CDR3. Germline V gene data show CDR1 as SQVTM and CDR2 as ANQGSEA. V lost 4 bases and J 2 bases, leaving 6 bases between the germline ends. In nucleotides, the CDR3 is TGCAGCGTTGGCAGGGGCAATCAGCCCCAGCATTTT. Translating gives CSVGRGNQPQHF. Variable domain in full (rest from reference TRBV29-1 and TRBJ1-5): SAVISQKPSRDICQRGTSLTIQCQVDSQVTMMFWYRQQPGQSLTLIATANQGSEATYESGFVIDKFPISRPNLTFSTLTVSNMSPEDSSIYLCSVGRGNQPQHFGDGTRLSIL.

This clone was detected only a few times. The chain carries TRBV7-6 and TRBJ2-7; TRBD1 agrees at 12 bases. CDR1 is SGHVS, CDR2 FNYEAQ, per germline. This CDR3 spans 16 amino acids. V lost 3 bases to trimming and J lost 8 bases; unmatched junction nucleotides: 11. Here the CDR3 reads CASSFFTGQGAVKQYF. Written as DNA, the CDR3 is TGTGCCAGCAGCTTTTTTACGGGACAGGGGGCAGTCAAGCAGTACTTC.

The chain carries TRBV5-1 and TRBJ2-6, with 10 bases lining up with TRBD1. After removal of 5 bases from V and 2 bases from J, the junction contained 1 base not matched to a gene. CDR1 and CDR2 (germline): SGHRS, YFSETQ. This CDR3 has 15 amino acids. The chain's CDR3 is CASRGQGAGANVLTF. Here the CDR3 DNA reads TGCGCCAGCAGAGGACAGGGGGCTGGGGCCAACGTCCTGACTTTC.

This clone has just a few counts. Here the CDR3 DNA reads TGTGCCACCAGCACCCGACAGGGAGGATATGAGACCCAGTACTTC. Translated: CATSTRQGGYETQYF. The genes are TRBV15 and TRBJ2-5, with a tentative D call TRBD1 (7 bases). The CDR3 has 15 amino acids. V lost 4 bases and J 5 bases, leaving 17 bases between the germline ends. Germline V gene lookup returns CDR1 LNHNV and CDR2 YYDKDF (reference sequence). Drawing the rest from reference TRBV15 and TRBJ2-5, the complete variable domain is DAMVIQNPRYQVTQFGKPVTLSCSQTLNHNVMYWYQQKSSQAPKLLFHYYDKDFNNEADTPDNFQSRRPNTSFCFLDIRSPGLGDTAMYLCATSTRQGGYETQYFGPGTRLLVL.

This chain connects TRBV6-5 to TRBJ2-3; TRBD1 matches 7 bases. J gave up 3 bases and V 2 bases, and 8 bases lay outside the gene matches. Germline-derived CDR1 and CDR2 are MNHEY and SVGAGI. This CDR3 has 16 amino acids. CDR3 sequence: CASSYDRAGGTDTQYF. For the CDR3, the DNA is TGTGCCAGCAGTTACGACAGGGCCGGCGGGACAGATACGCAGTATTTT.

This chain links TRBV5-1 with TRBJ1-2; 9 bases fit TRBD1. The trim removed 2 bases at V and 8 bases at J, leaving 7 bases unmatched. CDR1 SGHRS and CDR2 YFSETQ come from the germline V gene. CDR3 length equals 14 residues. CDR3 in amino acids: CASSLGDRVYGYTF. CDR3 nucleotides: TGCGCCAGCAGCTTAGGGGACAGGGTCTACGGCTACACCTTC.

The rearrangement joins TRBV5-6 to TRBJ2-7; 7 bases are a match to TRBD2. Looked up from germline, CDR1 is SGHDT and CDR2 is YYEEEE. CDR3 length: 13 residues. Trimming took 4 bases from V and 7 from J; bases not matched to a gene: 8. CDR3 loop: CASSRTGTTEQYF. CDR3 in DNA: TGTGCCAGCAGCAGAACCGGGACTACAGAGCAGTACTTC.

The gene calls are TRBV2 and TRBJ2-3; D is undetermined. Germline V gives CDR1 SNHLY, CDR2 FYNNEI. V gave up 8 bases and J gave up 4 bases, with 7 bases separating them. This CDR3 has 11 residues. CDR3: CASSLADTQYF. The DNA of the CDR3 is TGTGCCAGCTCCCTCGCAGATACGCAGTATTTT. Drawing the rest from reference TRBV2 and TRBJ2-3, the complete variable domain is EPEVTQTPSHQVTQMGQEVILRCVPISNHLYFYWYRQILGQKVEFLVSFYNNEISEKSEIFDDQFSVERPDGSNFTLKIRSTKLEDSAMYFCASSLADTQYFGPGTRLTVL.

The chain is built from TRBV19 and TRBJ1-1; D unclear. V was clipped by 4 bases and J by 1 base, with 7 bases between them. The CDR3 extends over 13 amino acids. Germline CDR1 is LNHDA and CDR2 is SQIVND (reference sequence). CDR3 amino acids: CASSTRQNTEAFF. CDR3 bases: TGTGCCAGTAGTACCCGACAGAACACTGAAGCTTTCTTT. The entire variable domain, with the rest obtained from reference TRBV19 and TRBJ1-1, is as follows: DGGITQSPKYLFRKEGQNVTLSCEQNLNHDAMYWYRQDPGQGLRLIYYSQIVNDFQKGDIAEGYSVSREKKESFPLTVTSAQKNPTAFYLCASSTRQNTEAFFGQGTRLTVV.

The chain uses TRBV14 and TRBJ2-1, with 10 bases matching TRBD1. Germline V gene sequence: CDR1 SGHDN, CDR2 FVKESK. V lost 4 bases and J lost 2; bases outside the gene matches: 8. The CDR3 sequence is 17 residues long. The CDR3 here is CASSRRLGQGTYNEQFF. The CDR3 DNA follows: TGTGCCAGCAGCCGAAGGTTGGGACAGGGGACCTACAATGAGCAGTTCTTC. Complete variable domain (other parts from reference TRBV14 and TRBJ2-1): EAGVTQFPSHSVIEKGQTVTLRCDPISGHDNLYWYRRVMGKEIKFLLHFVKESKQDESGMPNNRFLAERTGGTYSTLKVQPAELEDSGVYFCASSRRLGQGTYNEQFFGPGTRLTVL.

To note about this clone: A junction boundary mismatches the germline segment, possibly from a read error. This chain links TRBV7-9 with TRBJ1-2, with 9 bases that match TRBD1. Germline V gives CDR1 SEHNR, CDR2 FQNEAQ (reference sequence). CDR3 length: 14 residues. CDR3 coding DNA: TGTTCCAGCAGCTTAGGGGGGACAGGGTATGGCTACACCTTC. Translation gives CSSSLGGTGYGYTF.